This entry is about one TCR beta chain. The target antigen is unknown. The PCR contained 60 Vbeta and 13 Jbeta primers. Study processing details: The authors later counted about 80 million unique TCR beta chains, roughly 10 million of them shared. Profiling relied on immunoSEQ multiplex PCR, and the TCRdb table lists in-frame clones only, not all of them. V, J and clone size are those of that table, while D and trimming were read from the DNA. This table holds some 150,000 clones, approximately 85% found once. This sample is part of a study of cytomegalovirus exposure and HLA in healthy donors. V lost 5 bases and J lost 5, with 15 bases in between. Germline-derived CDR1 and CDR2 are SGHNT and YENEEA. CDR3 length: 14 amino acids. Study findings and constraints: In a later analysis, HLA-C alleles had the fewest associated TCRs, DRB1 alleles the most. TCR beta V- and J-gene trimming was later associated with a missense DCLRE1C variant.

The sequence was collected from a man aged 45 to 65 in good health and CMV-seropositive. Sequencing was performed on PBMCs. The chain uses TRBV11-3 and TRBJ2-5; D is perhaps TRBD1 (6 bases). The CDR3, as DNA: TGTGCCAGCAGCGACCGAAAAGGACAGGAGACCCAGTACTTC. This encodes CASSDRKGQETQYF.